Shown below are 26 T cell receptor beta chains from a single sample sequenced in a study of T cells in Graves' hyperthyroidism and ophthalmopathy. Amplification of TCR beta CDR3 regions was performed using RNA transcripts as template. TCR CDR3 underwent first-round RT-PCR with the HTBI primer set. TCRdb re-called the multiplex PCR reads with MiXCR, one entry per CDR3 protein. Of just over 550,000 distinct CDR3 sequences listed, around 46% are singletons. Material for sequencing was peripheral blood or thyroid tissue (not recorded which). The receptors originated from a woman aged 18-29 years with Graves' hyperthyroidism.

The chain recombines TRBV29-1 with TRBJ2-5, with D possibly being TRBD1 (6 bases). Germline V gene sequence: CDR1 SQVTM, CDR2 ANQGSEA. This CDR3 is built from 12 residues. V lost 7 bases, J lost 5 bases, and 14 bases lay in between. The CDR3 coding sequence is TGCAGCGCCCGGGACACTTGGGAGACCCAGTACTTC. As protein: CSARDTWETQYF.

This clonotype was picked up a small number of times. An end of the junction does not agree with germline; a read error may underlie this. In DNA, the CDR3 is TGTACCAGCAGTGAATTGAGGGATACGCAGTATTTT. Its protein is CTSSELRDTQYF. The chain joins TRBV25-1 to TRBJ2-3, with no clear D. The CDR3 totals 12 residues. Germline values: CDR1 MGHDK, CDR2 SYGVNS.

The J gene is TRBJ2-6, the V gene TRBV15, with a weak D call TRBD1 (5 bases). CDR1 and CDR2 from the germline V gene are LNHNV and YYDKDF (reference sequence). The V end lost 3 bases, the J end lost 1 base, and 10 bases lay between the germline ends. CDR3 length: 16 residues. The CDR3 protein is CATSSHRPSGANVLTF. The CDR3, as DNA: TGTGCCACCAGCAGTCACAGGCCGTCTGGGGCCAACGTCCTGACTTTC.

This clonotype came up many times. The chain carries TRBV7-2 and TRBJ2-7; 8 bases are a match to TRBD2. V gave up 6 bases and J gave up 1 base; unmatched junction bases: 5. CDR3 length equals 14 residues. Germline V CDR1 and CDR2: SGHTA, FQGNSA. This CDR3 is CASSRLALSYEQYF. Here the CDR3 DNA reads TGTGCCAGCAGTCGACTAGCGCTTTCCTACGAGCAGTACTTC.

Ten or more counts support this clonotype. This sequence joins TRBV24-1 and TRBJ1-1; 7 positions agree with TRBD1. V shed 2 bases, J shed 1 base, and the junction held 9 bases outside the gene matches. CDR1 and CDR2 (germline): KGHDR, SFDVKD. The CDR3 consists of 17 residues. DNA of the CDR3: TGTGCCACCAGTGATTCGACGTCAGGGGGACCGAACACTGAAGCTTTCTTT. As protein: CATSDSTSGGPNTEAFF.

This clonotype appeared many times. The chain links TRBV7-2 to TRBJ1-1; tentative D call: TRBD1 (6 bases). The germline V and J ends were trimmed by 1 base and 11 bases, with 11 bases remaining between them. The germline V gene encodes CDR1 SGHTA and CDR2 FQGNSA. This CDR3 has 12 residues. The CDR3 protein is CASSLGRGQAFF. The CDR3, as DNA: TGTGCCAGCAGCTTAGGTCGGGGGCAGGCTTTCTTT.

A remark on this clonotype: The junction departs from germline at one end; a sequencing error may be responsible. The chain joins TRBV7-2 to TRBJ1-1, with no clear D. CDR1 and CDR2 (germline): SGHTA, FQGNSA. The CDR3 is 15 residues long. CDR3 sequence (DNA): TGTGCCGGCAGCTTAAGGAGGATTACGAACACTGAAGCTTTCTTT. It is translated as CAGSLRRITNTEAFF.

This rearrangement joins TRBV2 to TRBJ2-7; 12 positions agree with TRBD2. V was clipped by 5 bases and J by 5 bases; unmatched bases: 1. The CDR3 totals 13 residues. Germline CDR1 is SNHLY and CDR2 is FYNNEI. This CDR3 reads CASSRTSGDEQYF. The CDR3 DNA reads as TGTGCCAGCAGTAGGACTAGCGGGGACGAGCAGTACTTC.

This clonotype was recorded at least ten times. The rearrangement joins TRBV12-3 or TRBV12-4 to TRBJ2-5; unclear D gene. Trimming cost V 2 bases and J 5 bases, with 3 bases left between them. The CDR3 loop spans 11 amino acids. The CDR3 region is CASSLSETQYF. The DNA for the CDR3 is TGTGCCAGCAGTTTATCGGAGACCCAGTACTTC.

Notes on this clonotype: An end of the junction differs from the germline gene, which may be a read error. CDR3 nucleotide sequence: TGTGCCAGCAGCCCCGGGACAGGGTCTGTTAGAGAGACCCAGTACTTC. It is translated as CASSPGTGSVRETQYF. The chain joins TRBV10-2 to TRBJ2-5, with 9 bases matching TRBD1. Germline CDR1 and CDR2: WSHSY and SAAADI. The CDR3 extends over 16 amino acids.

The chain recombines TRBV7-2 with TRBJ2-5, with 10 bases identical to TRBD2. Germline V gene sequence: CDR1 SGHTA, CDR2 FQGNSA. The V and J ends lost 4 bases and 5 bases, in that order; junction bases with no gene match: 7. The CDR3 covers 15 residues. CDR3 in DNA: TGTGCCAGCAGCTGGAGAGCGGGAGGGCGGGAGACCCAGTACTTC. It codes for CASSWRAGGRETQYF. Filled out from reference TRBV7-2 and TRBJ2-5, the complete variable domain reads GAGVSQSPSNKVTEKGKDVELRCDPISGHTALYWYRQSLGQGLEFLIYFQGNSAPDKSGLPSDRFSAERTGGSVSTLTIQRTQQEDSAVYLCASSWRAGGRETQYFGPGTRLLVL.

This chain joins TRBV2 and TRBJ1-5; 8 nucleotides line up with TRBD1. V lost 3 bases, J lost 3 bases, and 7 bases stayed unmatched. This CDR3 region has 16 residues. The germline CDR1 and CDR2 sequences are SNHLY and FYNNEI. The CDR3 loop is CASSDRGTGYNQPQHF. Written as DNA, the CDR3 is TGTGCCAGCAGTGATCGCGGGACAGGTTACAATCAGCCCCAGCATTTT. The full variable domain, its missing parts supplied by reference TRBV2 and TRBJ1-5, is EPEVTQTPSHQVTQMGQEVILRCVPISNHLYFYWYRQILGQKVEFLVSFYNNEISEKSEIFDDQFSVERPDGSNFTLKIRSTKLEDSAMYFCASSDRGTGYNQPQHFGDGTRLSIL.

This clonotype was seen repeatedly, ten times or more. The chain couples TRBV29-1 to TRBJ2-7, with D perhaps TRBD1 (5 bases). The CDR3 sequence is 11 residues long. The germline CDR1 and CDR2 sequences are SQVTM and ANQGSEA. V lost 3 bases, J lost 3 bases, and 6 bases lay in between. The CDR3 reads CSVEDNYEQYF. CDR3 bases: TGCAGCGTTGAGGACAACTACGAGCAGTACTTC.

This clonotype was counted many times. V is TRBV5-1 and J is TRBJ2-5, with 13 nucleotides matching TRBD2. The CDR3 is 16 amino acids. Germline V gene sequence: CDR1 SGHRS, CDR2 YFSETQ. Unmatched junction bases numbered 2, after V lost 0 bases and J lost 3 bases. CDR3 sequence (DNA): TGCGCCAGCAGCTTGGCCGGGACTAGCGGGGAAGAGACCCAGTACTTC. Translation: CASSLAGTSGEETQYF.

Turning to this clonotype: This may come from a read error, since a much larger clone is one base off. The V and J genes are TRBV10-3 and TRBJ2-5, with 7 bases lining up with TRBD1. CDR1 is ENHRY and CDR2 is SYGVKD in the germline V gene. This CDR3 is 14 amino acids long. V dropped 6 bases and J dropped 4; count of bases not matched to a gene: 8. CDR3 in amino acids: CAIRRSRTGETQYF. The CDR3 DNA reads TGTGCCATCAGGCGAAGCAGGACAGGAGAGACCCAGTACTTC.

The sample holds many counts of this clonotype. The rearrangement links TRBV6-6 to TRBJ1-1; tentatively, D is TRBD1 (5 bases). This CDR3 has 11 residues. Germline CDR1 is MNHNY and CDR2 is SVGAGI (reference sequence). Trimming took off 2 bases at V and 7 bases at J, with 5 bases between the two ends. CDR3 nucleotide sequence: TGTGCCAGCAGTTACCAGGGTGAAGCTTTCTTT. Encoded protein: CASSYQGEAFF.

In this sample, this clonotype turned up a few times. The chain has TRBV5-1 and TRBJ2-7; 13 bases are shared with TRBD2. After removal of 4 bases from V and 4 bases from J, the junction contained 8 bases not matched to a gene. Per germline, CDR1 SGHRS and CDR2 YFSETQ. This CDR3 region has 16 residues. DNA of the CDR3: TGCGCCAGCAGCCCGACACTAGCGGGAGGGCGGTACGAGCAGTACTTC. Its protein is CASSPTLAGGRYEQYF.

The V gene is TRBV10-3, the J gene TRBJ1-5, with 12 bases aligning to TRBD1. The V gene's germline CDR1 is ENHRY and CDR2 SYGVKD. J gave up 6 bases and V 10 bases, and 7 bases lay outside the gene matches. The CDR3 sequence is 14 residues long. CDR3 protein: CASGGTGGIQPQHF. The CDR3 nucleotides are TGTGCCAGCGGGGGGACAGGGGGCATTCAGCCCCAGCATTTT.

The rearrangement uses TRBV2 and TRBJ1-4; 8 nucleotides align to TRBD1. There are 14 residues in the CDR3. Germline CDR1 is SNHLY and CDR2 is FYNNEI. The trim removed 7 bases at V and 3 bases at J, leaving 4 bases unmatched. The CDR3 DNA reads TGTGCCAGCATTAAGACAGGGGCTAATGAAAAACTGTTTTTT. As protein: CASIKTGANEKLFF.

This clonotype was seen at least ten times. This chain joins TRBV7-2 and TRBJ1-2, with D unclear. Trimming took off 3 bases at V and 0 bases at J, with 11 bases between the two ends. The germline V gene encodes CDR1 SGHTA and CDR2 FQGNSA. The CDR3 sequence is 15 residues long. CDR3 DNA sequence: TGTGCCAGCAGCTTCAAGACATCAACTAACTATGGCTACACCTTC. It is translated as CASSFKTSTNYGYTF. The entire variable domain, with the rest obtained from reference TRBV7-2 and TRBJ1-2, is as follows: GAGVSQSPSNKVTEKGKDVELRCDPISGHTALYWYRQSLGQGLEFLIYFQGNSAPDKSGLPSDRFSAERTGGSVSTLTIQRTQQEDSAVYLCASSFKTSTNYGYTFGSGTRLTVV.

This clonotype came up many times. This chain uses TRBV24-1 with TRBJ2-2; a possible D gene is TRBD1 (6 bases). Trimming shortened V by 9 bases and J by 5 bases, and 12 bases separated the two germline ends. CDR3 length: 13 amino acids. Germline V lookup: CDR1 KGHDR, CDR2 SFDVKD. DNA of the CDR3: TGTGCCACCGGCAGGGGAAGAACCGGGGAGCTGTTTTTT. It encodes CATGRGRTGELFF.

The table lists this clonotype with a few counts. V is TRBV24-1 and J is TRBJ1-2, with D tentatively TRBD1 (6 bases). Germline lookup yields CDR1 KGHDR and CDR2 SFDVKD. V was cut by 11 bases and J by 3 bases, with 21 bases left in between. This CDR3 region has 15 residues. For the CDR3, the DNA is TGTGCCAGCACCCTCCAGGGGTGGGAGGACTATGGCTACACCTTC. This gives the protein CASTLQGWEDYGYTF.

In its sample, this clonotype was seen many times. This sequence joins TRBV2 and TRBJ2-2; D possibly corresponds to TRBD2 (5 bases). Germline V gene sequence: CDR1 SNHLY, CDR2 FYNNEI. Trimming took off 4 bases at V and 4 bases at J, with 10 bases between the two ends. The CDR3 sequence is 14 residues long. CDR3 DNA sequence: TGTGCCAGCAGTGTTGGGCGGGTCACCGGGGAGCTGTTTTTT. Encoded protein: CASSVGRVTGELFF.

The rearrangement uses TRBV12-3 or TRBV12-4 and TRBJ2-5, with 8 bases matching TRBD1. This CDR3 spans 13 amino acids. V gave up 3 bases and J gave up 4 bases; unmatched junction bases: 1. CDR3 coding DNA: TGTGCCAGCAGTTTCGACAGGGGAGAGACCCAGTACTTC. Translated, it gives CASSFDRGETQYF.

About this clonotype: Given a much more abundant clone one base away, this may be a read error. This chain joins TRBV10-2 and TRBJ2-5, with 7 bases identical to TRBD1. From germline, CDR1 is WSHSY and CDR2 SAAADI. This CDR3 has 15 residues. Trimming removed 5 bases from V and 5 bases from J; junction bases left unmatched: 11. CDR3 bases: TGCGCCAGCAGTCGGGACAGTCTCCTGTTGGAGACCCAGTACTTC. Its translation: CASSRDSLLLETQYF.

In DNA form, the CDR3 reads TGTGCCAGCACCCCAAGTGGCGGATTTCAGCCCCAGCATTTT. Translation gives CASTPSGGFQPQHF. V gene TRBV12-3 or TRBV12-4 combines with J gene TRBJ1-5; D gene unclear. The CDR3 covers 14 residues. With 7 bases removed from V and 6 bases from J, the gap between germline ends came to 16 bases.